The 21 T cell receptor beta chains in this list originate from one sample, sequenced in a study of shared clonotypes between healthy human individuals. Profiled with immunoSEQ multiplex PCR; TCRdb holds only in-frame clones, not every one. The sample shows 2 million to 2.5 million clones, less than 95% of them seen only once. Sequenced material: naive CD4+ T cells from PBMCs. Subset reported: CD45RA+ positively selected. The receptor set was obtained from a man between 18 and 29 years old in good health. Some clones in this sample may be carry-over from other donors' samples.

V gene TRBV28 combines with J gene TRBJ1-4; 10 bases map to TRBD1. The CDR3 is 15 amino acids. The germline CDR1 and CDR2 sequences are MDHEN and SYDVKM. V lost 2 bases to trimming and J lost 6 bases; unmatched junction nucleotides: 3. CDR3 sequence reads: CASSLVGQGDEKLFF. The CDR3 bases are TGTGCCAGCAGTTTAGTAGGACAGGGGGATGAAAAACTGTTTTTT.

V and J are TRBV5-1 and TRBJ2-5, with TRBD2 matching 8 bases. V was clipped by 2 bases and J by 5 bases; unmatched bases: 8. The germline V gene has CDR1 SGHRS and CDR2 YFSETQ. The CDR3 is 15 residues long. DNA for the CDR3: TGCGCCAGCAGCTTTGGGGATCGGGAGGGGGAGACCCAGTACTTC. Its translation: CASSFGDREGETQYF.

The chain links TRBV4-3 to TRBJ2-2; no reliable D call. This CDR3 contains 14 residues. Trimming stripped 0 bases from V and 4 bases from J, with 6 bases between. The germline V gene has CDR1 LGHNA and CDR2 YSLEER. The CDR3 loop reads CASSQEGSTGELFF. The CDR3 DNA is TGCGCCAGCAGCCAAGAGGGCAGCACCGGGGAGCTGTTTTTT.

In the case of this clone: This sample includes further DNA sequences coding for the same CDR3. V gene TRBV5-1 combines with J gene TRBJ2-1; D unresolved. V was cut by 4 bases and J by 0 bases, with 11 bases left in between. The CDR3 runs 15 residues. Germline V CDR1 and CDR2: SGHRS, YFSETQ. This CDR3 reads CASSLDGSSYNEQFF. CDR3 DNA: TGCGCCAGCAGCCTGGACGGAAGCTCCTACAATGAGCAGTTCTTC.

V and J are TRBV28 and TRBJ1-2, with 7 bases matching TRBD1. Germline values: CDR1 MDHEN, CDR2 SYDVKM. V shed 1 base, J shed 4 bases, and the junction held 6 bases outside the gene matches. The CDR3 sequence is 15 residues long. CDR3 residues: CASSLFRGSFYGYTF. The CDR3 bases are TGTGCCAGCAGTTTATTCAGGGGGTCTTTCTATGGCTACACCTTC.

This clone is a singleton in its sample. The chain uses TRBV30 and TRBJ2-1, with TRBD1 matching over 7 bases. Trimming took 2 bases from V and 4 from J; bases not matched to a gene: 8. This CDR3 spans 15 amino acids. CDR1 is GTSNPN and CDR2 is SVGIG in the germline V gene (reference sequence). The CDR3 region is CAWSPLGQTYNEQFF. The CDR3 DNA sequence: TGTGCCTGGAGTCCCCTGGGACAGACTTACAATGAGCAGTTCTTC.

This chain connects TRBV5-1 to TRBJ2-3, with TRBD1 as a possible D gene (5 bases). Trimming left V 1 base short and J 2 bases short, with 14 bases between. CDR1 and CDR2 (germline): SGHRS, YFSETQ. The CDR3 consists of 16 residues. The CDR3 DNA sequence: TGCGCCAGCAGCTTGTTGTCAGGGATATCCACAGATACGCAGTATTTT. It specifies CASSLLSGISTDTQYF.

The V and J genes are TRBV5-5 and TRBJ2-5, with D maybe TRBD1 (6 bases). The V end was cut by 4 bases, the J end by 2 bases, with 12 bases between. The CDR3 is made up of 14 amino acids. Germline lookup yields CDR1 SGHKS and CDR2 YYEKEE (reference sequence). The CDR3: CASSQSTGQETQYF. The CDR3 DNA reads TGTGCCAGCAGCCAATCGACAGGACAAGAGACCCAGTACTTC.

The CDR3 DNA reads TGTGCCAGCAGCGGTCGGCGGGCAGGGGGGGAGACCCAGTACTTC. Its protein product is CASSGRRAGGETQYF. J is TRBJ2-5 and V is TRBV5-4, with D possibly matching TRBD1 (7 bases). V dropped 4 bases and J dropped 5 bases, with 18 bases sitting between them. Germline values: CDR1 SGHNT, CDR2 YYREEE (reference sequence). There are 15 residues in the CDR3.

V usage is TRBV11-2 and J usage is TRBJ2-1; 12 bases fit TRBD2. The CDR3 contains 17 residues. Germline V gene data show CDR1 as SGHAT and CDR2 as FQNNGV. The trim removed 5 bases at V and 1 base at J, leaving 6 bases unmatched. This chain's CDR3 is CASSRTSGMSSYNEQFF. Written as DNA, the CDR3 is TGTGCCAGCAGCCGGACTAGCGGGATGAGTTCCTACAATGAGCAGTTCTTC.

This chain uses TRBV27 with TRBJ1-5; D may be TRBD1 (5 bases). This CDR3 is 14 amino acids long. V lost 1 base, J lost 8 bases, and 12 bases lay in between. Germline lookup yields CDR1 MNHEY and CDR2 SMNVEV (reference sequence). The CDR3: CASSLWQGREPQHF. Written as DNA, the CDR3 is TGTGCCAGCAGTTTATGGCAGGGACGGGAGCCCCAGCATTTT.

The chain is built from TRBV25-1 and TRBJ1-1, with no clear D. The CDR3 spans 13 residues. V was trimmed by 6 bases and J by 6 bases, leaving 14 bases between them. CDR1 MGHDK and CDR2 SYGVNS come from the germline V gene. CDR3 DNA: TGTGCCAGCAGGAGAGCTGGTAGGGCTGAAGCTTTCTTT. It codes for CASRRAGRAEAFF.

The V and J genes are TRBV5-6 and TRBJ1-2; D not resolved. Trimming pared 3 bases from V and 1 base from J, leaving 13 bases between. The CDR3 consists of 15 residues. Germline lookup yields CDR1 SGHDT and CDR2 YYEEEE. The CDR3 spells CASSYRRALNYGYTF. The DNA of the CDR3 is TGTGCCAGCAGCTACCGACGGGCGCTTAACTATGGCTACACCTTC.

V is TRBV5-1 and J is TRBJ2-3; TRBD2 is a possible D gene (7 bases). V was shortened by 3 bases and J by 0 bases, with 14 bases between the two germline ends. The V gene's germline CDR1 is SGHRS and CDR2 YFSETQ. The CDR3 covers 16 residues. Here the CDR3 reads CASSSGGTQSTDTQYF. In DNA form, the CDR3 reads TGCGCCAGCAGCTCCGGGGGGACACAAAGCACAGATACGCAGTATTTT.

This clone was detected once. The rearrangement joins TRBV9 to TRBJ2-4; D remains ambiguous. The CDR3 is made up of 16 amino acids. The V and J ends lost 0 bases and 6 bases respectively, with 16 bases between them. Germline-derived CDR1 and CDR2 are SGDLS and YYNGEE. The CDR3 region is CASSVGRFGGLNIQYF. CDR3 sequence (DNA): TGTGCCAGCAGCGTAGGTCGATTTGGTGGGTTAAACATTCAGTACTTC.

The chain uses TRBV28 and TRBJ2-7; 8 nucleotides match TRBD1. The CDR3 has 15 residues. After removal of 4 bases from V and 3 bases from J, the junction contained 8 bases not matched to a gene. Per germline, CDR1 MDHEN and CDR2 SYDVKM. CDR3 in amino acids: CASSSPAGGIYEQYF. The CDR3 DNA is TGTGCCAGCAGTTCCCCTGCAGGGGGCATCTACGAGCAGTACTTC.

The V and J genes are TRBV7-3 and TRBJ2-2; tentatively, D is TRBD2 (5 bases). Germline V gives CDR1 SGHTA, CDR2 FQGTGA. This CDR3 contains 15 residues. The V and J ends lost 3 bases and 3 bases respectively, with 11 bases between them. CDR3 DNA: TGTGCCAGCAGCTTGAGCCGGGGATACACCGGGGAGCTGTTTTTT. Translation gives CASSLSRGYTGELFF.

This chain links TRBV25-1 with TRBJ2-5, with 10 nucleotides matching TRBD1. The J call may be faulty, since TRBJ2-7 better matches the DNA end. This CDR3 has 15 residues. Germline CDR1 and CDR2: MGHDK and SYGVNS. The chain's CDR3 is CASSDPTGGAYEQYF. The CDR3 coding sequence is TGTGCCAGCAGTGACCCGACAGGGGGCGCCTACGAGCAGTACTTC.

CDR3 sequence: CASSEREGIGEQFF. CDR3 bases: TGTGCCAGCAGTGAGCGGGAGGGAATAGGTGAGCAGTTCTTC. The gene calls are TRBV28 and TRBJ2-1, with 10 bases matching TRBD2. V dropped 5 bases and J dropped 9; count of bases not matched to a gene: 7. This CDR3 has 14 residues. Germline CDR1 MDHEN, CDR2 SYDVKM. Using reference TRBV28 and TRBJ2-1 for the parts outside the CDR3, the full variable domain is DVKVTQSSRYLVKRTGEKVFLECVQDMDHENMFWYRQDPGLGLRLIYFSYDVKMKEKGDIPEGYSVSREKKERFSLILESASTNQTSMYLCASSEREGIGEQFFGPGTRLTVL.

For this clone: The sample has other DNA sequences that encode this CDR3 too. The CDR3 bases are TGCGCCAGCAGCTTCAGTGGAAATAGCAATCAGCCCCAGCATTTT. This encodes CASSFSGNSNQPQHF. The V gene is TRBV5-1, the J gene TRBJ1-5; D call uncertain. Trimming cost V 2 bases and J 0 bases, with 9 bases left between them. The CDR3 has 15 residues. CDR1 SGHRS and CDR2 YFSETQ come from the germline V gene.

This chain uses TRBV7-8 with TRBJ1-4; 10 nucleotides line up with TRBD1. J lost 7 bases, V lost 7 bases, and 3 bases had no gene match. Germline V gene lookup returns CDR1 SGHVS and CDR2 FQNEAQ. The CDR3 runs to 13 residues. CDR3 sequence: CASNRDRGEKLFF. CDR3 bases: TGTGCCAGCAACCGGGACAGGGGTGAAAAACTGTTTTTT.